What follows is one T cell receptor beta chain and its context. This entry comes from a study of blood T cells in healthy people across ages. The CDR3 loop spans 17 amino acids. CDR1 GTSNPN and CDR2 SVGIG come from the germline V gene (reference sequence). V was trimmed by 3 bases and J by 5 bases, leaving 25 bases between them. Together with a sample-barcoded 5' primer, a J-beta primer mix was included in a second PCR lasting roughly 6 to 12 cycles. TCRdb passed the 5' RACE reads through MiXCR, listing each CDR3 protein once. The sample consists of about 500,000 distinct CDR3 sequences, around 24% of them appearing once. The same data also went into a second study, on T cells of mothers and their children.

V usage is TRBV30 and J usage is TRBJ1-2; a possible D gene is TRBD1 (6 bases). This receptor was obtained from a boy under 18 in good health. Sequenced: blood. The CDR3 protein is CAWRGGGGPIRNYGYTF. The CDR3 nucleotides are TGTGCCTGGAGAGGAGGGGGGGGCCCCATCCGGAATTATGGCTACACCTTC. Together with reference TRBV30 and TRBJ1-2, the CDR3 gives the full variable domain: SQTIHQWPATLVQPVGSPLSLECTVEGTSNPNLYWYRQAAGRGLQLLFYSVGIGQISSEVPQNLSASRPQDRQFILSSKKLLLSDSGFYLCAWRGGGGPIRNYGYTFGSGTRLTVV.